The 9 T cell receptor beta chains below were found in one sample sequenced in a study of blood T cell repertoires in COVID-19. Sequenced by immunoSEQ multiplex PCR; TCRdb stores in-frame clones only, minus some. The data hold tens of thousands of clones, with over 70% observed a single time. Sequenced material: peripheral blood. The receptors derive from an elderly woman with acute or convalescent COVID-19.

This clone is a singleton in its sample. The chain combines TRBV30 with TRBJ1-4; weak D call: TRBD1 (5 bases). The CDR3 totals 12 residues. The V end was cut by 0 bases, the J end by 12 bases, with 11 bases between. Germline V gives CDR1 GTSNPN, CDR2 SVGIG (reference sequence). CDR3 nucleotides: TGTGCCTGGAGTGTGTCAGGGAAGGAACTGTTTTTT. Translated: CAWSVSGKELFF.

This rearrangement joins TRBV28 to TRBJ1-2; a weak D match, TRBD1 (6 bases). The CDR3 has 16 amino acids. Germline values: CDR1 MDHEN, CDR2 SYDVKM. Trimming stripped 4 bases from V and 6 bases from J, with 21 bases between. CDR3 sequence (DNA): TGTGCCAGCAGTTCGCCCGCAGGGGCCCCAGGGAATGGCTACACCTTC. The encoded protein is CASSSPAGAPGNGYTF.

V usage is TRBV2 and J usage is TRBJ2-5; tentative D call: TRBD2 (5 bases). The CDR3 has 13 residues. Trimming removed 0 bases from V and 8 bases from J, with 10 bases in between. From germline, CDR1 is SNHLY and CDR2 FYNNEI. The DNA of the CDR3 is TGTGCCAGCAGTGAAGCGAGGGATCGAACCCAGTACTTC. Translation gives CASSEARDRTQYF.

V usage is TRBV6-1 and J usage is TRBJ2-5, with 7 bases that match TRBD2. There are 17 residues in the CDR3. CDR1 and CDR2 from the germline V gene are MNHNS and SASEGT. V trimming: 0 bases; J trimming: 2 bases; junction bases outside the gene matches: 9. CDR3 nucleotides: TGTGCCAGCAGTGAAGCGCCCCTAGCGGAGCCTCAAGAGACCCAGTACTTC. It is translated as CASSEAPLAEPQETQYF.

The rearrangement joins TRBV29-1 to TRBJ1-4; 8 bases match TRBD1. Germline V CDR1 and CDR2: SQVTM, ANQGSEA. Germline trimming cut 6 bases from V and 3 bases from J; bases unmatched to any gene: 6. The CDR3 consists of 14 residues. The CDR3 reads CSVSGQGANEKLFF. CDR3 in DNA: TGCAGCGTCTCCGGACAGGGAGCTAATGAAAAACTGTTTTTT.

The chain couples TRBV27 to TRBJ2-7, with 11 bases fitting TRBD2. The CDR3 is 17 residues long. Germline-derived CDR1 and CDR2 are MNHEY and SMNVEV (reference sequence). J lost 0 bases, V lost 5 bases, and 9 bases had no gene match. As DNA, the CDR3 is TGTGCCAGCAGTCGACCGGGCGGGACTAGCGGCTCCTACGAGCAGTACTTC. Translated: CASSRPGGTSGSYEQYF.

The chain couples TRBV7-2 to TRBJ1-6; TRBD1 aligns across 12 bases. Per germline, CDR1 SGHTA and CDR2 FQGNSA. With V trimmed by 3 bases and J by 7 bases, 4 bases remained unmatched. The CDR3 is made up of 16 amino acids. CDR3 in DNA: TGTGCCAGCAGCTTGGGGACAGGGGGCTCGAATTCACCCCTCCACTTT. It codes for CASSLGTGGSNSPLHF.

CDR3 nucleotide sequence: TGCGCCAGCAGCTTAGGGGGACAGCTGCGATTGGTGTACGAGCAGTACTTC. Translated: CASSLGGQLRLVYEQYF. The rearrangement joins TRBV5-1 to TRBJ2-7; 7 positions agree with TRBD1. This CDR3 has 17 amino acids. The V gene's germline CDR1 is SGHRS and CDR2 YFSETQ. The junction had 15 bases not matched to a gene; V was cut back by 2 bases and J by 4 bases.

The J gene is TRBJ2-7, the V gene TRBV7-9, with TRBD2 matching 10 bases. The J call may be in error: the DNA end matches TRBJ2-5 better. Germline V gene sequence: CDR1 SEHNR, CDR2 FQNEAQ (reference sequence). The CDR3 is 13 residues long. CDR3 DNA: TGTGCCAGCAGCCCCTGGACTAGCGGGACCCAGTACTTC. It translates to CASSPWTSGTQYF.